This note documents a single T cell receptor beta chain sequence. Its antigen is unidentified. The PCR made use of 60 Vbeta and 13 Jbeta primers. Libraries were prepared by immunoSEQ multiplex PCR; TCRdb keeps only in-frame clonotypes and omits some of them. The sample has 180,000 or so clones; roughly 78% are singletons. With 11 bases removed from V and 4 bases from J, the gap between germline ends came to 15 bases. The CDR3 spans 13 residues. Per the germline V gene, CDR1 is MNHNS and CDR2 is SASEGT. These data originate in a study of cytomegalovirus exposure and HLA in healthy donors. Notes on the study in general: The authors assumed roughly uniform sequencing depth across donors for presence/absence analyses. Indistinguishable V segments, including TRBV6-2 and TRBV6-3, were excluded. Later analysis indicated greater clonal expansion among HLA-associated TCR beta chains than among equally common other chains.

The sequence came from a woman in her 30s in good health and CMV-seronegative. The sequencing sample was made of PBMCs. The chain joins TRBV6-1 to TRBJ1-5; tentative D call: TRBD1 (5 bases). The CDR3 sequence: CAAGGGINQPQHF. The DNA for the CDR3 is TGTGCCGCCGGCGGGGGAATTAATCAGCCCCAGCATTTT.